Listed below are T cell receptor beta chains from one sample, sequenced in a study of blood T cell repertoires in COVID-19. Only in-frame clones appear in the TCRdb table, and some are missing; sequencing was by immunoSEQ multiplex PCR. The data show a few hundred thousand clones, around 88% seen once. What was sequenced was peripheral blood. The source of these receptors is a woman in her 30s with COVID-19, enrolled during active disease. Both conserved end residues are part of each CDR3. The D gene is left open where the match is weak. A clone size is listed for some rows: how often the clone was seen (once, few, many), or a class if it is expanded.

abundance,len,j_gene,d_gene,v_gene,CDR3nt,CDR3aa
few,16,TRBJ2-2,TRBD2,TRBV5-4,TGTGCCAGCAGTCCCGGGGGACTAGCGGCAGACGGGGAGCTGTTTTTT,CASSPGGLAADGELFF
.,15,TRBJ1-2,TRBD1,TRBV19,TGTGCCAGTAGGGCCGGGACAGGGGTTAACTATGGCTACACCTTC,CASRAGTGVNYGYTF
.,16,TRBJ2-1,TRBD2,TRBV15,TGTGCCACCAGCATAGCGGGGGGCGTCTCCTACAATGAGCAGTTCTTC,CATSIAGGVSYNEQFF
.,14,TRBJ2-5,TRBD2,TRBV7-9,TGTGCCAGCAGCTTAGTAGCGGGGGGGGAGACCCAGTACTTC,CASSLVAGGETQYF
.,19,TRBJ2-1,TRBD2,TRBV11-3,TGTGCCAGCAGCTTAGGTCTGTGGAGCGGGGGGCCTCTCTACAATGAGCAGTTCTTC,CASSLGLWSGGPLYNEQFF
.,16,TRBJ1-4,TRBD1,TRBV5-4,TGTGCCAGCAGCTTGCCACGGGCAGGGGGTGGTGAAAAACTGTTTTTT,CASSLPRAGGGEKLFF
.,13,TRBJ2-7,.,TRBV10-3,TGTGCCATCAGGACAGAGGACTACTACGAGCAGTACTTC,CAIRTEDYYEQYF
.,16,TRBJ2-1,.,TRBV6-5,TGTGCCAGCAGTTACACACAGGGAGTCTCCTACAATGAGCAGTTCTTC,CASSYTQGVSYNEQFF
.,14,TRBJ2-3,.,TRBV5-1,TGCGCCAGCAGCTCTAGCCCGAGCACAGATACGCAGTATTTT,CASSSSPSTDTQYF
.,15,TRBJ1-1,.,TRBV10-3,TGTGCCATCAGACCGTACGGAGACTTGAACACTGAAGCTTTCTTT,CAIRPYGDLNTEAFF
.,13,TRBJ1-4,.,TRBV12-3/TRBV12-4,TGTGCCAGCAGTTTGGGGCTTAATGAAAAACTGTTTTTT,CASSLGLNEKLFF
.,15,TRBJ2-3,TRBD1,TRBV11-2,TGTGCCAGCAGCTTGGACAGGGGAAGTACAGATACGCAGTATTTT,CASSLDRGSTDTQYF
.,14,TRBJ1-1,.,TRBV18,TGTGCCAGCTCACCAGACAGCGGGGTCACTGAAGCTTTCTTT,CASSPDSGVTEAFF
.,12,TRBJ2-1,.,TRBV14,TGTGCCAGCAGCCTTAGCAGGGTTGAGCAGTTCTTC,CASSLSRVEQFF
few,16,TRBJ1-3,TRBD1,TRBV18,TGTGCCAGCTCGCTTCCTACAGGGGGCTCTGGAAACACCATATATTTT,CASSLPTGGSGNTIYF
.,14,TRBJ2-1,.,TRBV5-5,TGTGCCAGCAGCTACCTCGGGACTTACAATGAGCAGTTCTTC,CASSYLGTYNEQFF
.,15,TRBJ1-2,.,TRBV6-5,TGTGCCAGCAGTTCCACCATTGGCAGTGACTATGGCTACACCTTC,CASSSTIGSDYGYTF
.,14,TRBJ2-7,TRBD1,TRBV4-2,TGTGCCAGCAGCCTCGAGACAGGGATCATCGAGCAGTACTTC,CASSLETGIIEQYF
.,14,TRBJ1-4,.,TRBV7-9,TGTGCCAGCACCCCGGGGGGAATGGGTGAAAAACTGTTTTTT,CASTPGGMGEKLFF
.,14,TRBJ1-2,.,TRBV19,TGTGCCAGTAGTATATGGGGCGGTGGCAATGGCTACACCTTC,CASSIWGGGNGYTF
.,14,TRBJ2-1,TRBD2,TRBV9,TGTGCCAGCACCGCTGGCGGGGGGGCCAATGAGCAGTTCTTC,CASTAGGGANEQFF
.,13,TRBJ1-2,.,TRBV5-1,TGCGCCAGCAGCTTGGTAACGGAGGGAGGCTACACCTTC,CASSLVTEGGYTF
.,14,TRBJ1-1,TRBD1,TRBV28,TGTGCCAGCAGGACAGGGACAGCCAACACTGAAGCTTTCTTT,CASRTGTANTEAFF
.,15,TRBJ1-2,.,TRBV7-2,TGTGCCAGCAGCTTAGATTTCAGGGGCGGCTATGGCTACACCTTC,CASSLDFRGGYGYTF
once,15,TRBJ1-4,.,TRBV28,TGTGCCAGCAGTTCCCCCGGGACTAGAGGTGAAAAACTGTTTTTT,CASSSPGTRGEKLFF
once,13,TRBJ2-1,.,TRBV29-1,TGCAGCGTTGAAGGCTCCAGGGCCAATGAGCAGTTCTTC,CSVEGSRANEQFF
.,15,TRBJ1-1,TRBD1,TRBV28,TGTGCCAGCAGTCTCCCCGGGACAGGGAGCCTTGAAGCTTTCTTT,CASSLPGTGSLEAFF
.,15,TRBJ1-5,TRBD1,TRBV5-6,TGTGCCAGCAGCTTGTTGCAGGGGGCCGGGCAGCCCCAGCATTTT,CASSLLQGAGQPQHF
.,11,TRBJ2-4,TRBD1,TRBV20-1,TGCAGTGCTGCCCGGGACAGACTTCAGTACTTC,CSAARDRLQYF
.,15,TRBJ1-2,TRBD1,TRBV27,TGTGCCAGCAGTTTATACTCAGGGGGCTCGTCTGGCTACACCTTC,CASSLYSGGSSGYTF
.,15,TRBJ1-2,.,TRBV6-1,TGTGCCAGCAGTGAAGCCTGGAGCTCTAACTATGGCTACACCTTC,CASSEAWSSNYGYTF
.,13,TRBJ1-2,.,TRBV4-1,TGCGCCAGCAGCCGCCACACGGGAGCAGACTACACCTTC,CASSRHTGADYTF
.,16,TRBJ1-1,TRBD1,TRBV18,TGTGCCAGCTCACCAATCTCAGGGGGATCGAACACTGAAGCTTTCTTT,CASSPISGGSNTEAFF
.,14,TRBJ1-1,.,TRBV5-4,TGTGCCAGCAGCTATCCGGGTTGGGACACTGAAGCTTTCTTT,CASSYPGWDTEAFF
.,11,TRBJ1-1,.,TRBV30,TGTGCCTGGAGTCTAAGGGGTGAAGCTTTCTTT,CAWSLRGEAFF